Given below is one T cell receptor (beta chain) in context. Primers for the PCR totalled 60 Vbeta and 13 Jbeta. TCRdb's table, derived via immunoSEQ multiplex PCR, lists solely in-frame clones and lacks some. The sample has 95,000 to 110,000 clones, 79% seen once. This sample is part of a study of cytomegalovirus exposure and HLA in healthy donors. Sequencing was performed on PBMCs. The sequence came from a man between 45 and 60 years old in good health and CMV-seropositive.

CDR3 sequence reads: CASSPLSGGRTGELFF. The DNA for the CDR3 is TGTGCCAGCTCACCACTCTCGGGAGGAAGAACCGGGGAGCTGTTTTTT. The chain joins TRBV18 to TRBJ2-2; 7 positions agree with TRBD2. The ends lost 1 base at V and 5 bases at J; junction bases unmatched: 7. This CDR3 spans 16 amino acids. Germline assignment: CDR1 KGHSH and CDR2 LQKENI.